This T cell receptor beta chain was documented in a study of shared clonotypes between healthy human individuals. Sequenced by immunoSEQ multiplex PCR; TCRdb stores in-frame clones only, minus some. The sample holds fewer than 1.4 million clones, more than 75% seen once. This clone was counted at least ten times. Antigen specificity is unknown. Study results and caveats: The study sampled only blood, and tissue repertoires likely differ.

V was cut by 5 bases and J by 3 bases, with 17 bases left in between. The CDR3 runs 15 residues. Germline V lookup: CDR1 MNHEY, CDR2 SMNVEV (reference sequence). The V call is TRBV27, the J call TRBJ2-7; the D gene is possibly TRBD1 (5 bases). The receptor's source is a man aged 18 to 30 in good health. Some clones in this sample may be carry-over from other donors' samples. The specimen was memory CD4+ T cells from PBMCs. Specified subset: CD45RA-negative fraction. This CDR3 is CASSILPDMYYEQYF. The DNA for the CDR3 is TGTGCCAGCAGTATCCTTCCGGACATGTACTACGAGCAGTACTTC.